This T cell receptor beta chain was sequenced in a study of vaccination and CD4 T cells after COVID-19. Sequenced with the Oncomine TCR Beta short-read assay was DNA taken from cultured CD4+ T cells. Scientists extracted genomic DNA from CD4+ T cells grown in culture. TCRdb re-called the PCR reads with MiXCR, one entry per CDR3 protein. The repertoire holds 15,000 to 25,000 distinct CDR3 sequences, with 55% as singletons. Per germline, CDR1 SGHVS and CDR2 FNYEAQ. The CDR3 has 13 residues. Trimming cost V 0 bases and J 8 bases, with 7 bases left between them. This clonotype was picked up a small number of times. Its specificity is not known. Treatment meaning: approximately 11-day PBMC culture with coronavirus spike peptide pools or control peptides (ViraFEST assay). After expanding antigen-specific T cells with peptide pools, ViraFEST sequenced their TCRs. It was with 10 IU/ml IL-2 and 9 to 10 ug/ml peptide pools that about 2 million PBMCs per well were cultured.

J is TRBJ2-2 and V is TRBV7-6; D remains unclear. The material sequenced was CD4+ T cells from blood, cultured in vitro. The TCR comes from a human donor who had recovered from COVID-19. The DNA of the CDR3 is TGTGCCAGCAGCTTAGCCCTAGGTGGGGAGCTGTTTTTT. Translated, it gives CASSLALGGELFF.